This T cell receptor beta chain was identified in a study of blood T cell repertoires in COVID-19 (dated by TCRdb to the early 2020s). About the investigation overall: Collaborator samples came from the United States, Italy and Spain and covered acute and convalescent phases of COVID-19. Nearly every sample came with metadata listing a de-identified subject ID, COVID-19 status, age in years and sex. Samples came from the ongoing ImmuneRACE study (first 160 participants) plus 1,254 subjects from 6 global collaborators. A freely available public database, intended as a resource for researchers studying the immune response to SARS-CoV-2, is where the repertoires were released. Where HLA class I and class II types were available, the types were taken from metadata supplied by the sample provider, not from assay-based typing. The material from the prospective study consisted of cDNA or gDNA derived from T cells, B-cell-depleted T cells, or PBMCs. The dataset comprised deeply sampled blood TCRbeta repertoires from subjects exposed to, actively infected with, or recovered from COVID-19. Points the paper makes about the study in general: Clinical and demographic metadata were provided uncurated, with the amount varying by source and participant.

One collaborating source in Seattle enrolled patients during active infection and followed them longitudinally through the course of disease. Whole blood was collected in K2EDTA tubes by collaborating institutions according to the institutions' own protocols. For TCRbeta analysis, collaborator samples were shipped as frozen whole blood, as isolated PBMCs, or as DNA extracted from either sample type. The germline V gene (reference sequence) gives CDR1 as LNHNV and CDR2 as YYDKDF. Relative to germline, V is missing 1 base and J is missing 6 bases, with 9 bases of the junction outside any gene match. Its CDR3 holds 15 amino acids, cysteine through phenylalanine. Just CDR3 DNA is preserved here, 45 bases in frame from base 1. In regard to this clone: It has no known antigen specificity. The record has no base qualities; no much larger clone is one base away.

The immunoSEQ Assay, a bias-controlled multiplex PCR, was used to amplify TCRbeta CDR3 regions from genomic DNA. In the source study's methods: The number of nucleated cells in each sample was estimated from the amplification of reference gene primers within the assay. To quantify the absolute abundance of each unique TCRbeta CDR3 rearrangement, sequence reads were collapsed and filtered. Productive Simpson clonality was computed per sample as the square root of Simpson's diversity index over productive rearrangements. Sourced from immuneACCESS, this table was stored by TCRdb with only in-frame sequences that have V and J called. A share of the clones is absent; for the studies checked, an unresolved V gene accounts for under half, and the remainder has no known explanation. V and J calls and clone size come straight from that table; D and trimming were deduced from the DNA. The table for this sample lists 250,000 to 300,000 clones; about nine tenths of them were counted only once. Together, the top ten hold approximately 12% of the sample.

Sequenced sample: peripheral blood. The receptor's source is a woman aged 30 to 39 with COVID-19, enrolled during active disease. The V and J genes are TRBV15 and TRBJ2-7, with TRBD2 identical over 7 junction bases. The CDR3 sequence is CATSRGWGGYGEQYF. The DNA sequence is given as TGTGCCACCAGCAGAGGTTGGGGGGGGTACGGCGAGCAGTACTTC.